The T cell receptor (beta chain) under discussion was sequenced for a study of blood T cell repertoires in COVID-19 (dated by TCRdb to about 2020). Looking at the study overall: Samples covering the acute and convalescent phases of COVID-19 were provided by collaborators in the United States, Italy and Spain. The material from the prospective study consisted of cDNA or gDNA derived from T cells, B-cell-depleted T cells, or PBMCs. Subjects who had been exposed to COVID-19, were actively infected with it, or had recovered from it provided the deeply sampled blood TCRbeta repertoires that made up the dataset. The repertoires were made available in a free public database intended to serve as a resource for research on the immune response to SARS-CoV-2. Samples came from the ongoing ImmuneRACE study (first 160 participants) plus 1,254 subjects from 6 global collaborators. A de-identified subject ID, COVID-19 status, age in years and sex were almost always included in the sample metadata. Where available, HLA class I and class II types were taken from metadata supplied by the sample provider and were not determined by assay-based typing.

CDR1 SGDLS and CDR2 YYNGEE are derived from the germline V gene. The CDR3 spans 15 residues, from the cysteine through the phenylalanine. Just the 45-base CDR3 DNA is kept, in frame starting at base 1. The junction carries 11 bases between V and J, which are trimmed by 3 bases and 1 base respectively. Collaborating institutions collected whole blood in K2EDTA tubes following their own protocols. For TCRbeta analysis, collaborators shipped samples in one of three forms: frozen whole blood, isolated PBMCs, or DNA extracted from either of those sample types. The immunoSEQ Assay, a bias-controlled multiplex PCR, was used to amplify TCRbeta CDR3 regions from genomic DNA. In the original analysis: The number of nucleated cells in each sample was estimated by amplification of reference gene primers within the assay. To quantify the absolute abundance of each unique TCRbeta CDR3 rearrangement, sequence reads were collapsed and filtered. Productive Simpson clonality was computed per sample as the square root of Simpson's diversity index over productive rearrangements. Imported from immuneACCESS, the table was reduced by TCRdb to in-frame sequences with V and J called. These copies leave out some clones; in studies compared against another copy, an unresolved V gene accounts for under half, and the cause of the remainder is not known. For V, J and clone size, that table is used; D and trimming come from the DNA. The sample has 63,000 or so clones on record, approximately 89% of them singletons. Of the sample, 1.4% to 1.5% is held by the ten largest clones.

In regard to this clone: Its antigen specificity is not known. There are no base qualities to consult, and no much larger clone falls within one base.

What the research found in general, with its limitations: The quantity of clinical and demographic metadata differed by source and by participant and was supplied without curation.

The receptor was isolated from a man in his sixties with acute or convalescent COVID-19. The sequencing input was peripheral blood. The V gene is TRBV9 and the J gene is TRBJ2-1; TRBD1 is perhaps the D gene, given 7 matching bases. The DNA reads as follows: TGTGCCAGCAGCGGAGCAGGGGGGTCCTACAATGAGCAGTTCTTC. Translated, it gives CASSGAGGSYNEQFF.